This T cell receptor (beta chain) was identified during a study of control samples from healthy donors and cancer patients (dated by TCRdb to 2020 to 2022). The CDR3 spans 13 residues, from the cysteine through the phenylalanine. Only the CDR3 DNA stays, 39 bases, in frame from base 1. At the junction V is shortened by 3 bases and J by 5 bases; bases outside the gene matches: 1. For CDR1 and CDR2, the germline V gene lists KGHSH and LQKENI. Notes on this clone: Its antigen specificity is not known. Per-base qualities were not stored, and no clone one base away is much larger.

Library prep was done by the immunoSEQ multiplex PCR assay. TCRdb took this table from immuneACCESS and kept in-frame rearrangements with V and J called. Such tables lack part of the clones; where checked against another copy, unresolved V genes explain under half of the gap, and the rest is unexplained. Present in this sample are some 170,000 clones, over 95% of which were seen just once. The ten largest account for about 0.94% of the sample. The chain employs TRBV18 and TRBJ2-7; TRBD1 agrees with 10 junctional bases. The sequence was obtained from a woman aged 25-40 years in good health. The specimen sequenced was blood. The CDR3 region has the sequence CASSPGTGDEQYF. The bases are TGTGCCAGCTCACCTGGGACAGGGGACGAGCAGTACTTC.